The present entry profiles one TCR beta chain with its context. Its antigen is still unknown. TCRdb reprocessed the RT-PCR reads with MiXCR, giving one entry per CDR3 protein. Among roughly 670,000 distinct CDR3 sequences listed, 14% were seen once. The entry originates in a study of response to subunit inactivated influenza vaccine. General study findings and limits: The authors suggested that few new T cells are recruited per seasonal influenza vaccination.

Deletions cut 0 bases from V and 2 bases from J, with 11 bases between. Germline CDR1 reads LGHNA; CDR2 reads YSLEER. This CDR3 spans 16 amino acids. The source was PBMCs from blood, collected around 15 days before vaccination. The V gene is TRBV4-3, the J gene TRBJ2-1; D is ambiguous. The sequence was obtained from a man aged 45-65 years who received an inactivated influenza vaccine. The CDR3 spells CASSQDGMGPYNEQFF. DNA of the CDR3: TGCGCCAGCAGCCAAGACGGAATGGGCCCCTACAATGAGCAGTTCTTC.